The rows below give T cell receptor beta chains drawn from one sample of a study of control samples from healthy donors and cancer patients. TCRdb's copy holds only in-frame clones and misses some; the assay was immunoSEQ multiplex PCR. Among about 98,000 clones listed, approximately 80% were seen once. Input material: blood. The source is a woman under 40 in good health. The CDR3 runs from the conserved cysteine through the conserved F or W. D genes are given only for firm matches. For some rows the clone size is stated as once, few or many, or as a class when expanded; others skip it.

TRBV28	.	TRBJ1-2	.	TGTGCCAGCAGTTTATCAGGGGTGGGTGGCTACACCTTC	CASSLSGVGGYTF
TRBV30	.	TRBJ1-3	.	TGTGCCTGGAGTCGGACGGACTCTGGAAACACCATATATTTT	CAWSRTDSGNTIYF
TRBV3-1/TRBV3-2	TRBD1	TRBJ1-2	few	TGTGCCAGCACCGCAACAGGGGGCTCAGACTATGGCTACACCTTC	CASTATGGSDYGYTF
TRBV20-1	TRBD1	TRBJ1-1	.	TGCAGTGCTACTGAAGACAGGGGGCCCGAAGACGAAGCTTTCTTT	CSATEDRGPEDEAFF
TRBV6-5	TRBD1	TRBJ1-5	.	TGTGCCAGCAGACCGACAGGGGTCAATCAGCCCCAGCATTTT	CASRPTGVNQPQHF
TRBV15	.	TRBJ2-4	.	TGTGCCACCAGCAGAGATACGGGGTTATATGGAAACATTCAGTACTTC	CATSRDTGLYGNIQYF
TRBV30	.	TRBJ1-2	few	TGTGCCTGGAATCGTGAGGCTTCGTCTGACGGCTACACCTTC	CAWNREASSDGYTF
TRBV12-5	TRBD1	TRBJ1-2	.	TGTGCTAGTGGTTTGACAGGGGAGTGGGGCTACACCTTC	CASGLTGEWGYTF
TRBV30	TRBD2	TRBJ2-1	.	TGTGCCTGGAGCTCTAGCGGCCCCAAGGGGCAGTTCTTC	CAWSSSGPKGQFF
TRBV5-4	TRBD1	TRBJ1-2	.	TGTGCCAGCAGTGTGACAGGGAGCAATTATGGCTACACCTTC	CASSVTGSNYGYTF
TRBV11-2	.	TRBJ1-1	once	TGTGCCAGCAGCCTCCACGGGGAGGGGCCGAACACTGAAGCTTTCTTT	CASSLHGEGPNTEAFF
TRBV4-2	.	TRBJ2-2	few	TGTGCCAGCAGCCTTGAACAGGGCACCGGGGAGCTGTTTTTT	CASSLEQGTGELFF
TRBV30	.	TRBJ1-3	.	TGTGCCTGGAGTGTACAGAACACCATATATTTT	CAWSVQNTIYF
TRBV9	TRBD1	TRBJ1-4	.	TGTGCCAGCAGCTTTCAGGGGGCGCCGGATGAAAAACTGTTTTTT	CASSFQGAPDEKLFF
TRBV6-4	TRBD1	TRBJ1-3	.	TGTGCCAGCAGTGTATTCCGACAGGGGGCGCATGGAAACACCATATATTTT	CASSVFRQGAHGNTIYF
TRBV5-6	TRBD1	TRBJ2-1	once	TGTGCCAGCAGCCCCCGGGACAGGGGTTCCTACAATGAGCAGTTCTTC	CASSPRDRGSYNEQFF
TRBV27	.	TRBJ1-5	.	TGTGCCAGCAGTTATGATCGCACAGGTCAAAGCCAGCCCCAGCATTTT	CASSYDRTGQSQPQHF
TRBV5-1	.	TRBJ2-1	.	TGCGCCAGCAGCCCCGGACCACGGGGTGAGCAGTTCTTC	CASSPGPRGEQFF
TRBV20-1	.	TRBJ2-5	.	TGCAGTGCTAGTAGGAGTGTGGAAGAGACCCAGTACTTC	CSASRSVEETQYF
TRBV19	.	TRBJ1-1	.	TGTGCCAGTAGTATAGTAGAGGGGAGCACTGAAGCTTTCTTT	CASSIVEGSTEAFF
TRBV3-1/TRBV3-2	TRBD2	TRBJ2-3	.	TGTGCCAGCAGCGAAGGGGCCTTAGCGGGGGGATTCACAGATACGCAGTATTTT	CASSEGALAGGFTDTQYF
TRBV5-1	.	TRBJ2-7	.	TGCGCCAGCAGCCCGGGCGGAGGACAGCCCTACGAGCAGTACTTC	CASSPGGGQPYEQYF
TRBV6-2/TRBV6-3	.	TRBJ2-6	.	TGTGCCAGCAGTTATCGGCGATCTGGGGCCAACGTCCTGACTTTC	CASSYRRSGANVLTF
TRBV15	TRBD2	TRBJ2-5	.	TGTGCCACCACCAGCGGGGGGTACCAAGAGACCCAGTACTTC	CATTSGGYQETQYF
TRBV5-1	TRBD1	TRBJ2-3	.	TGCGCCAGCAGCCTGGGACAGCCCACCACAGATACGCAGTATTTT	CASSLGQPTTDTQYF
TRBV30	.	TRBJ1-2	.	TGTGCCTGGACAAAGGACATTAACTATGGCTACACCTTC	CAWTKDINYGYTF
TRBV7-8	.	TRBJ2-7	.	TGTGCCAGCAGCCCCAACAGGGCAGGGACCTACGAGCAGTACTTC	CASSPNRAGTYEQYF
TRBV29-1	TRBD1	TRBJ2-7	.	TGCAGCGGGGGACAGGGGCGAGGCTACGAGCAGTACTTC	CSGGQGRGYEQYF
TRBV9	TRBD2	TRBJ2-3	.	TGTGCCAGCAGCCGCGGACTAGCGGGGGGGCTGGATACGCAGTATTTT	CASSRGLAGGLDTQYF